A single sample is the source of the 26 T cell receptor beta chains below, sequenced in a study of brain T cells in children with intractable seizures. TCRdb's copy holds only in-frame clones and misses some; the assay was immunoSEQ multiplex PCR. The sample holds 110,000 or so clones, roughly 94% seen once. This material consisted of peripheral blood, taken at surgery. The receptors here all came from a boy younger than two with hemimegalencephaly and intractable seizures.

In its sample, this clone was seen once. The chain links TRBV28 to TRBJ1-2, with D possibly being TRBD1 (5 bases). CDR1 is MDHEN, CDR2 SYDVKM, per germline. CDR3 length: 13 residues. V lost 6 bases, J lost 4 bases, and 12 bases lay in between. This chain's CDR3 is CASSRPGGYGYTF. CDR3 sequence (DNA): TGTGCCAGCAGCCGACCTGGGGGCTATGGCTACACCTTC.

The gene calls are TRBV14 and TRBJ2-1; 12 bases align to TRBD2. Per the germline V gene, CDR1 is SGHDN and CDR2 is FVKESK. This CDR3 is built from 20 residues. J lost 1 base, V lost 0 bases, and 10 bases had no gene match. CDR3: CASSQDMRLAGVRSYNEQFF. For the CDR3, the DNA is TGTGCCAGCAGCCAAGATATGCGACTAGCGGGAGTTAGGTCCTACAATGAGCAGTTCTTC.

The V gene is TRBV30, the J gene TRBJ1-5; perhaps TRBD1 as D (5 bases). The CDR3 covers 13 residues. Germline V gives CDR1 GTSNPN, CDR2 SVGIG (reference sequence). V shed 5 bases and J shed 3 bases, with 11 bases lying between them. The CDR3 here is CAWAGGNNQPQHF. The DNA for the CDR3 is TGTGCCTGGGCGGGGGGGAACAATCAGCCCCAGCATTTT.

CDR3 bases: TGTGCCAGCAGCTTAATCAACTCCTATAATTCACCCCTCCACTTT. Amino acids: CASSLINSYNSPLHF. The chain is built from TRBV5-8 and TRBJ1-6; D remains unclear. Trimming stripped 2 bases from V and 0 bases from J, with 6 bases between. Germline V gene data show CDR1 as SGHTS and CDR2 as YDEGEE. The CDR3 has 15 residues.

J is TRBJ1-5 and V is TRBV14; no definite D call. CDR1 and CDR2 from the germline V gene are SGHDN and FVKESK. V lost 5 bases to trimming and J lost 5 bases, with 7 bases between them. The CDR3 is 12 residues long. The chain's CDR3 is CASSFGYQPQHF. The CDR3 DNA reads as TGTGCCAGCAGCTTCGGGTATCAGCCCCAGCATTTT.

The chain recombines TRBV2 with TRBJ1-5, with unresolved D. The CDR3 sequence is 13 residues long. Germline values: CDR1 SNHLY, CDR2 FYNNEI. Trimming took off 2 bases at V and 5 bases at J, with 7 bases between the two ends. The CDR3 DNA reads as TGTGCCAGCAGTGAATGGTCGGATCAGCCCCAGCATTTT. It codes for CASSEWSDQPQHF.

This chain uses TRBV5-4 with TRBJ1-1, with D unclear. This CDR3 region has 14 residues. The V gene lost 2 bases and the J gene lost 1 base, with 9 bases spanning the gap. Germline V gene data show CDR1 as SGHNT and CDR2 as YYREEE (reference sequence). Here the CDR3 reads CASSFPVPNTEAFF. The DNA of the CDR3 is TGTGCCAGCAGCTTCCCCGTCCCGAACACTGAAGCTTTCTTT. The whole variable domain, remainder taken from reference TRBV5-4 and TRBJ1-1, is ETGVTQSPTHLIKTRGQQVTLRCSSQSGHNTVSWYQQALGQGPQFIFQYYREEENGRGNFPPRFSGLQFPNYSSELNVNALELDDSALYLCASSFPVPNTEAFFGQGTRLTVV.

The chain uses TRBV7-6 and TRBJ2-2; 7 positions agree with TRBD2. Germline V CDR1 and CDR2: SGHVS, FNYEAQ. CDR3 length equals 15 residues. The trim removed 7 bases at V and 6 bases at J, leaving 11 bases unmatched. The CDR3 DNA sequence: TGTGCCAGCACCATAGCGGGCCCACCCCCCGGGGAGCTGTTTTTT. This codes for CASTIAGPPPGELFF.

The chain joins TRBV9 to TRBJ1-1; a possible D gene is TRBD1 (6 bases). CDR3 length: 17 amino acids. Deletions cut 1 base from V and 2 bases from J, with 18 bases between. The V gene's germline CDR1 is SGDLS and CDR2 YYNGEE. The CDR3 here is CASSVTPQQGKNTEAFF. CDR3 coding DNA: TGTGCCAGCAGCGTAACCCCCCAGCAGGGGAAAAACACTGAAGCTTTCTTT.

The gene calls are TRBV27 and TRBJ2-7; the D gene could be TRBD1 or TRBD2 (5 bases each). The ends were cut back, 2 bases at V and 3 bases at J, with 14 bases in the middle. The CDR3 runs to 15 residues. Germline V gene sequence: CDR1 MNHEY, CDR2 SMNVEV (reference sequence). CDR3 region: CASSLTPRGFYEQYF. The CDR3 region has the DNA TGTGCCAGCAGTTTAACCCCTCGGGGCTTCTACGAGCAGTACTTC.

The chain links TRBV6-5 to TRBJ2-7; 9 bases fit TRBD1. CDR1 is MNHEY and CDR2 is SVGAGI in the germline V gene. Losses at the gene ends were 6 bases for V and 6 bases for J; bases not matched to a gene: 12. The CDR3 runs 15 residues. CDR3 sequence reads: CASSHRGRVFLEQYF. In DNA, the CDR3 is TGTGCCAGCAGCCACAGGGGGCGAGTCTTCCTCGAGCAGTACTTC.

This clone showed up just once. This sequence joins TRBV7-3 and TRBJ2-1; D not certain. The ends were cut back, 2 bases at V and 7 bases at J, with 3 bases in the middle. Germline CDR1 SGHTA, CDR2 FQGTGA. This CDR3 comprises 11 residues. The CDR3 is CASSLGNEQFF. The DNA for the CDR3 is TGTGCCAGCAGCTTAGGGAATGAGCAGTTCTTC.

This clone occurred once. This sequence joins TRBV7-8 and TRBJ1-4, with 8 bases that match TRBD1. V dropped 1 base and J dropped 5; count of bases not matched to a gene: 9. CDR1 SGHVS and CDR2 FQNEAQ come from the germline V gene. This CDR3 has 17 residues. The CDR3 region is CASSLERQGAQNEKLFF. The DNA of the CDR3 is TGTGCCAGCAGCTTAGAACGTCAGGGGGCGCAGAATGAAAAACTGTTTTTT.

CDR3 DNA: TGTGCCAGCAGCGGGGGCCTCCGGCCGGAGACCCAGTACTTC. Translation gives CASSGGLRPETQYF. This chain links TRBV9 with TRBJ2-5; weak D call: TRBD1 (5 bases). Trimming pared 3 bases from V and 5 bases from J, leaving 14 bases between. CDR3 length equals 14 residues. The germline V gene has CDR1 SGDLS and CDR2 YYNGEE.

CDR3: CASSLGTSNYGYTF. The CDR3, as DNA: TGTGCCAGCAGCTTGGGGACCTCTAACTATGGCTACACCTTC. The chain couples TRBV5-6 to TRBJ1-2; D uncertain. V was clipped by 0 bases and J by 0 bases, with 6 bases between them. Germline V gene sequence: CDR1 SGHDT, CDR2 YYEEEE. The CDR3 runs 14 residues.

This sequence joins TRBV29-1 and TRBJ2-3; the match to TRBD2 covers 9 bases. Germline V lookup: CDR1 SQVTM, CDR2 ANQGSEA. This CDR3 has 14 residues. The V segment lost 3 bases and the J segment 2 bases; nucleotides outside the gene matches: 3. CDR3 sequence: CSVETSGYTDTQYF. As DNA, the CDR3 is TGCAGCGTTGAGACTAGCGGATACACAGATACGCAGTATTTT.

CDR3 DNA sequence: TGTGCCAGCAGCTTAGGGGGGGCTAGCGGGAGAGCAGATACGCAGTATTTT. It is translated as CASSLGGASGRADTQYF. The chain carries TRBV7-2 and TRBJ2-3; TRBD2 matches at 10 bases. The trim removed 1 base at V and 4 bases at J, leaving 8 bases unmatched. The germline CDR1 and CDR2 sequences are SGHTA and FQGNSA. CDR3 length: 17 residues. Variable domain in full (rest from reference TRBV7-2 and TRBJ2-3): GAGVSQSPSNKVTEKGKDVELRCDPISGHTALYWYRQSLGQGLEFLIYFQGNSAPDKSGLPSDRFSAERTGGSVSTLTIQRTQQEDSAVYLCASSLGGASGRADTQYFGPGTRLTVL.

The chain employs TRBV27 and TRBJ2-7, with D perhaps matching TRBD2 (6 bases). The CDR3 has 16 residues. V shed 5 bases and J shed 1 base, with 18 bases lying between them. CDR1 MNHEY and CDR2 SMNVEV come from the germline V gene (reference sequence). CDR3 DNA sequence: TGTGCCAGCAGTCCATTGGCGCCGGGGGTTTCCTACGAGCAGTACTTC. The encoded protein is CASSPLAPGVSYEQYF.

This chain links TRBV4-3 with TRBJ2-5; tentative D call: TRBD2 (5 bases). Trimming left V 0 bases short and J 5 bases short, with 10 bases between. In germline, CDR1 is LGHNA, CDR2 YSLEER. The CDR3 runs 14 residues. CDR3 loop: CASSQEPSRETQYF. The CDR3 nucleotides are TGCGCCAGCAGCCAAGAGCCTAGCCGGGAGACCCAGTACTTC.

Concerning this clone itself: Germline is not matched at one junction end, which may reflect a read error. This chain links TRBV5-1 with TRBJ2-3, with D possibly matching TRBD1 (5 bases). This CDR3 comprises 16 residues. Germline assignment: CDR1 SGHRS and CDR2 YFSETQ. CDR3 region: CASSLGPRAGADTQYF. CDR3 nucleotide sequence: TGCGCCAGCAGTTTGGGGCCCCGGGCTGGGGCAGATACGCAGTATTTT.

The V gene is TRBV10-3, the J gene TRBJ2-2; D ambiguous. The germline gives CDR1 ENHRY, CDR2 SYGVKD. With 2 bases removed from V and 4 bases from J, the gap between germline ends came to 8 bases. The length of the CDR3 is 14 residues. This CDR3 reads CAISEPATTGELFF. Here the CDR3 DNA reads TGTGCCATCAGTGAGCCAGCGACCACCGGGGAGCTGTTTTTT.

The chain employs TRBV24-1 and TRBJ1-1, with D possibly TRBD1 on 5 matching bases. Deletions cut 2 bases from V and 5 bases from J, with 8 bases between. The CDR3 extends over 13 amino acids. CDR1 KGHDR and CDR2 SFDVKD come from the germline V gene. The CDR3 sequence: CATSDSPGTEAFF. In nucleotides, the CDR3 is TGTGCCACCAGTGATTCTCCAGGGACTGAAGCTTTCTTT.

The sample holds one count of this clone. V is TRBV29-1 and J is TRBJ1-2, with 10 positions matching TRBD1. CDR3 length equals 14 residues. V lost 7 bases to trimming and J lost 5 bases; unmatched junction nucleotides: 10. Looked up from germline, CDR1 is SQVTM and CDR2 is ANQGSEA. The DNA of the CDR3 is TGCAGCGCTTATCCGGACAGGGGGAGGTATGGCTACACCTTC. Protein: CSAYPDRGRYGYTF.

This chain uses TRBV10-1 with TRBJ2-3; D may match TRBD1 or TRBD2 (5 bases each). Germline V gene lookup returns CDR1 WNHNN and CDR2 SYGVQD (reference sequence). This CDR3 spans 14 amino acids. V lost 5 bases, J lost 4 bases, and 13 bases lay in between. CDR3 coding DNA: TGCGCCAGCAGTTGGCACTTGGGGGCAGATACGCAGTATTTT. It specifies CASSWHLGADTQYF.

The chain couples TRBV4-1 to TRBJ2-7; 10 nucleotides align to TRBD2. V lost 4 bases and J lost 3; bases outside the gene matches: 6. CDR1 MGHRA and CDR2 YSYEKL come from the germline V gene. The CDR3 loop spans 15 amino acids. The CDR3 loop reads CASSLKTSGLYEQYF. The CDR3 DNA follows: TGCGCCAGCAGCCTAAAGACTAGCGGGCTCTACGAGCAGTACTTC.

This clone was observed a single time. J is TRBJ2-1 and V is TRBV6-5; 7 nucleotides align to TRBD1. V shed 5 bases, J shed 4 bases, and the junction held 8 bases outside the gene matches. The CDR3 consists of 15 residues. Germline V gene sequence: CDR1 MNHEY, CDR2 SVGAGI. The CDR3 region has the DNA TGTGCCAGCAGTCCCGGGGACAGTTCATACAATGAGCAGTTCTTC. The encoded protein is CASSPGDSSYNEQFF.